This T cell receptor beta chain was identified in a study of T cells after yellow fever vaccination. To note about this clonotype: What it recognizes is unknown. A junction boundary mismatches the germline segment, possibly from a read error.

Overall study findings and caveats: Most clones from primary vaccination were detected again post-booster (about 95% CD4, roughly 85% CD8).

TCRdb reprocessed the 5' RACE reads via MiXCR and lists one record per CDR3 protein. The table lists about 350,000 distinct CDR3 sequences, 11% of them singletons. From germline, CDR1 is ENHRY and CDR2 SYGVKD. The CDR3 is 15 residues long. The chain employs TRBV10-3 and TRBJ1-6; 9 nucleotides align to TRBD1. Sequencing used PBMCs, obtained on the day of the first yellow fever vaccination. This clonotype was obtained from a man aged 18 to 29 who received the YFV17D yellow fever vaccine. The CDR3 here is CSIAGGTGRHSPLHF. CDR3 in DNA: TGTTCCATCGCGGGGGGGACAGGGAGGCATTCACCCCTCCACTTT.